This T cell receptor (beta chain) was recovered during a study of blood T cell repertoires in COVID-19 (dated by TCRdb to the early 2020s). Describing the broader study: Samples covering the acute and convalescent phases of COVID-19 were provided by collaborators in the United States, Italy and Spain. Sample metadata almost always included a de-identified subject ID, COVID-19 status, age in years and sex. The material from the prospective study consisted of cDNA or gDNA derived from T cells, B-cell-depleted T cells, or PBMCs. The repertoires were released in a freely available public database meant as a resource for research on the immune response to SARS-CoV-2. Where HLA class I and class II types were available, the types were taken from metadata supplied by the sample provider, not from assay-based typing. The samples were drawn from the first 160 participants of the ongoing ImmuneRACE study and from some 1,300 subjects provided by 6 global collaborators. The dataset comprised deeply sampled blood TCRbeta repertoires from subjects exposed to, actively infected with, or recovered from COVID-19. The full study reports these points: How much clinical and demographic metadata was included differed by source and by participant, and the metadata was provided uncurated.

The cysteine opens and the phenylalanine closes a CDR3 of 13 amino acids. Just the 39-base CDR3 DNA is kept, in frame starting at base 1. Deletion took 0 bases off V and 3 bases off J, with a span of 5 bases between the germline ends. Via the germline V gene, CDR1 is MNHEY and CDR2 SVGEGT. On this clone: The specificity of this receptor is unknown. No base-level quality is on record; no much larger clone is a single base apart.

TCRbeta CDR3 regions were amplified from genomic DNA using the immunoSEQ Assay, a bias-controlled multiplex PCR. The original pipeline was this. The number of nucleated cells in each sample was estimated by amplification of reference gene primers within the assay. Sequence reads were collapsed and filtered to measure the absolute abundance of every unique TCRbeta CDR3 rearrangement. For each sample, productive Simpson clonality was calculated by taking the square root of Simpson's diversity index across productive rearrangements. TCRdb mirrors the immuneACCESS table, restricted to in-frame sequences. Some clones are absent from its copies; in checked studies, under half trace to an unresolved V gene, and the reason for the others is unknown. That table gives V, J and clone size, and the DNA gave D and trimming. In this sample the table shows 150,000 to 200,000 clones, about 88% of which occur a single time. The ten top clones hold around 1.9% of the sample.

Another Seattle source contributed samples from volunteer blood donors who had recovered from COVID-19. Collaborating institutions collected whole blood in K2EDTA tubes following their own protocols. For TCRbeta analysis, collaborator samples were shipped as frozen whole blood, as isolated PBMCs, or as DNA extracted from either sample type. The clonotype comes from a man between 18 and 29 years old who had recovered from COVID-19. The sequenced sample consisted of peripheral blood. Recombination linked TRBV6-2 or TRBV6-3 to TRBJ1-1; a confident D gene designation cannot be given. The bases are TGTGCCAGCAGTTACTCACGGTACACTGAAGCTTTCTTT. Translated, this is CASSYSRYTEAFF.